The 8 T cell receptor beta chains below all came from one sample that was sequenced in a study of T cell clonality in common variable immunodeficiency. Produced via immunoSEQ multiplex PCR; TCRdb's table is partial and in-frame only. Recorded here are around 39,000 clones, none singletons. The sequencing input was peripheral blood mononuclear cells. The receptors were sampled from a person between 18 and 75 years old in good health.

In this sample, this clone turned up many times. The read terminates 3 residues ahead of where the CDR3 ends, so the germline J gene completes it. The rearrangement uses TRBV5-1 and TRBJ1-4; tentatively, D is TRBD1 (6 bases). Trimming stripped 2 bases from V and 0 bases from J, with 17 bases between. The CDR3 runs 18 residues. CDR1 SGHRS and CDR2 YFSETQ come from the germline V gene. CDR3 DNA (partial): TGCGCCAGCAGCTTATCGGGCAGGGGATATGCAACTAATGAAAAA. Protein: CASSLSGRGYATNEK. The whole CDR3 protein is CASSLSGRGYATNEKLFF.

At least ten counts were recorded for this clone. The read halts 3 residues ahead of the CDR3 end, with the missing end drawn from the germline J gene. The V and J genes are TRBV7-8 and TRBJ2-7, with a weak D call TRBD2 (5 bases). The CDR3 has 13 amino acids. V was shortened by 1 base and J by 4 bases, with 8 bases between the two germline ends. Germline lookup yields CDR1 SGHVS and CDR2 FQNEAQ. Incomplete CDR3 DNA: TGTGCCAGCAGCTTAGTCGTAGCGTACGAG. Translated, it gives CASSLVVAYE. The full CDR3 protein reads CASSLVVAYEQYF.

This clone was recorded at least ten times. Partial CDR3 DNA: TGTGCCAGCAGTGGTACTAGCGGGAGTGATGAG. Translated: CASSGTSGSDE. The entire CDR3 protein is CASSGTSGSDEQFF. J is TRBJ2-1 and V is TRBV6-1; TRBD2 matches 11 bases. The read halts 3 residues ahead of the CDR3 end, with the missing end drawn from the germline J gene. CDR1 and CDR2 from the germline V gene are MNHNS and SASEGT. The CDR3 covers 14 residues. J was trimmed by 8 bases and V by 4 bases; bases with no gene match: 4.

This clone was seen ten or more times. The read gets to within 3 residues of the CDR3 end, and the germline J gene fills in the rest. J is TRBJ2-1 and V is TRBV19, with TRBD2 matching over 9 bases. Trimming took 4 bases from V and 3 from J; bases not matched to a gene: 4. The CDR3 covers 15 residues. Germline CDR1 is LNHDA and CDR2 is SQIVND (reference sequence). CDR3 sequence: CASSTREGGYNEQFF. Partial CDR3 DNA: TGTGCCAGTAGTACGCGGGAGGGTGGCTACAATGAG.

In this sample, this clone turned up a few times. The read gets to within 3 residues of the CDR3 end, and the germline J gene fills in the rest. This chain uses TRBV2 with TRBJ1-2, with D possibly being TRBD1 (5 bases). The CDR3 runs to 13 residues. Germline V gene data show CDR1 as SNHLY and CDR2 as FYNNEI. CDR3 protein: CASSGGDGWGYTF. The sequenced CDR3 bases are TGTGCCAGCAGTGGGGGGGATGGATGGGGC.

This clone has a count of ten or more. The read ends 3 residues before the CDR3 terminus; that terminus is restored from the germline J gene. The J gene is TRBJ2-7, the V gene TRBV18, with TRBD1 matching over 7 bases. The length of the CDR3 is 15 residues. Unmatched junction bases numbered 11, after V lost 6 bases and J lost 3 bases. CDR1 KGHSH and CDR2 LQKENI come from the germline V gene. The part of the CDR3 DNA that was read is TGTGCCAGCTCTGCAACTTCGACAGGGAGCTACGAG. Protein product: CASSATSTGSYE. The full CDR3 is CASSATSTGSYEQYF. Full variable domain (missing parts from reference TRBV18 and TRBJ2-7): NAGVMQNPRHLVRRRGQEARLRCSPMKGHSHVYWYRQLPEEGLKFMVYLQKENIIDESGMPKERFSAEFPKEGPSILRIQQVVRGDSAAYFCASSATSTGSYEQYFGPGTRLTVT.

This clone was detected many times. Read sequence stops 3 residues before the CDR3 end, and the germline J gene provides the missing end. The chain joins TRBV19 to TRBJ2-7, with D perhaps matching TRBD2 (6 bases). The length of the CDR3 is 17 residues. Trimming took off 4 bases at V and 2 bases at J, with 21 bases between the two ends. The germline V gene has CDR1 LNHDA and CDR2 SQIVND (reference sequence). CDR3 sequence reads: CASSSIDRLAQTYEQYF. The CDR3 DNA, read in part, is TGTGCCAGTAGTAGTATAGATAGGCTAGCGCAAACCTACGAG.

In regard to this clone: The read ends 3 residues shy of where the CDR3 ends; the end is completed using the germline J gene. The chain carries TRBV18 and TRBJ2-3; 8 bases match TRBD2. Germline V CDR1 and CDR2: KGHSH, LQKENI. This CDR3 is built from 15 residues. CDR3 DNA (partial): TGTGCCAGCTCACCACCGAGCACTAGCGGCCAGACG. Translation gives CASSPPSTSGQT. The CDR3 as a whole reads CASSPPSTSGQTQYF. The full variable domain, rest sourced from reference TRBV18 and TRBJ2-3, is NAGVMQNPRHLVRRRGQEARLRCSPMKGHSHVYWYRQLPEEGLKFMVYLQKENIIDESGMPKERFSAEFPKEGPSILRIQQVVRGDSAAYFCASSPPSTSGQTQYFGPGTRLTVL.